Listed below are T cell receptor beta chains from one sample, sequenced in a study of shared clonotypes between healthy human individuals. The assay was immunoSEQ multiplex PCR, and TCRdb's table has in-frame clones only and misses some. Counted here are hundreds of thousands of clones, 85% to 95% occurring once; the ten biggest clones make up approximately 0.11%. The sample was naive CD8+ T cells sorted from blood. Every receptor here comes from a woman under 40 in good health. The CDR3 runs from the conserved cysteine through the conserved F or W. Each record gives: D gene, J gene, V gene, clone size, CDR3 DNA, CDR3 protein. The D gene is left open where the match is weak. The size field is filled for only some rows; it gives once, few, many or a size class.

d_gene: TRBD2; j_gene: TRBJ2-1; v_gene: TRBV11-3; abundance: .; CDR3nt: TGTGCCAGCAGCTTAGCGGCGGGAGGGCTGGTTGAGCAGTTCTTC; CDR3aa: CASSLAAGGLVEQFF
d_gene: .; j_gene: TRBJ2-7; v_gene: TRBV7-9; abundance: .; CDR3nt: TGTGCCAGCAGCTTAGCAAACTCACCTGGTTACGAGCAGTACTTC; CDR3aa: CASSLANSPGYEQYF
d_gene: .; j_gene: TRBJ2-1; v_gene: TRBV10-1; abundance: .; CDR3nt: TGCGCCAGCATCTCACTCCTTGGCGAGCAGTTCTTC; CDR3aa: CASISLLGEQFF
d_gene: TRBD1; j_gene: TRBJ1-5; v_gene: TRBV6-4; abundance: .; CDR3nt: TGTGCCAGCAGTGCGGACAGGGGAAGCAATCAGCCCCAGCATTTT; CDR3aa: CASSADRGSNQPQHF
d_gene: .; j_gene: TRBJ2-7; v_gene: TRBV6-5; abundance: .; CDR3nt: TGTGCCAGCAGCAGGACGTCCTACGAGCAGTACTTC; CDR3aa: CASSRTSYEQYF
d_gene: .; j_gene: TRBJ1-1; v_gene: TRBV4-1; abundance: once; CDR3nt: TGCGCCAGCAGCCCGCTGGCCAGGGGAAACACTGAAGCTTTCTTT; CDR3aa: CASSPLARGNTEAFF
d_gene: .; j_gene: TRBJ1-1; v_gene: TRBV25-1; abundance: .; CDR3nt: TGTGCCAGCAGTGAATACTACAGGGCCGTATTT; CDR3aa: CASSEYYRAVF
d_gene: TRBD1; j_gene: TRBJ1-5; v_gene: TRBV7-8; abundance: .; CDR3nt: TGTGCCAGCAGCATGACATTGACAGGGCAAAATCAGCCCCAGCATTTT; CDR3aa: CASSMTLTGQNQPQHF
d_gene: TRBD1; j_gene: TRBJ2-3; v_gene: TRBV4-1; abundance: .; CDR3nt: TGCGCCAGCAGCCAAGACCCGGAGACAGGGCCACTCACAGATACGCAGTATTTT; CDR3aa: CASSQDPETGPLTDTQYF
d_gene: .; j_gene: TRBJ1-1; v_gene: TRBV4-1; abundance: .; CDR3nt: TGCGCCAGCAGCCAAGGGCGGCCGAACACTGAAGCTTTCTTT; CDR3aa: CASSQGRPNTEAFF
d_gene: TRBD2; j_gene: TRBJ2-1; v_gene: TRBV5-1; abundance: .; CDR3nt: TGCGCCAGCAGCTTCTCTAGCGGGAAATACAATGAGCAGTTCTTC; CDR3aa: CASSFSSGKYNEQFF
d_gene: .; j_gene: TRBJ1-2; v_gene: TRBV21-1; abundance: once; CDR3nt: TGTGCCAGCAGCAAAGATAGCAGTGACTATGGCTACACCTTC; CDR3aa: CASSKDSSDYGYTF
d_gene: .; j_gene: TRBJ1-6; v_gene: TRBV14; abundance: .; CDR3nt: TGTGCCAGCAGCCAAGTCGGGCCACCCCTCCACTTT; CDR3aa: CASSQVGPPLHF
d_gene: .; j_gene: TRBJ1-5; v_gene: TRBV28; abundance: .; CDR3nt: TGTGCCAGCAGCTGGCCCCCGTCCGGGGTAGGGTTCGGTCAGCCCCAGCATTTT; CDR3aa: CASSWPPSGVGFGQPQHF
d_gene: .; j_gene: TRBJ2-7; v_gene: TRBV7-9; abundance: .; CDR3nt: TGTGCCAGCAGCCTTCCGACAGCCAGCTACGAGCAGTACTTC; CDR3aa: CASSLPTASYEQYF
d_gene: TRBD1; j_gene: TRBJ1-2; v_gene: TRBV5-6; abundance: .; CDR3nt: TGTGCCAGCAGCTTGGGGGGACAGCGGTATGGCTACACCTTC; CDR3aa: CASSLGGQRYGYTF
d_gene: .; j_gene: TRBJ2-1; v_gene: TRBV19; abundance: .; CDR3nt: TGTGCCAGTAGAGCAGGGTGGGAGCGAGCCTACAATGAGCAGTTCTTC; CDR3aa: CASRAGWERAYNEQFF
d_gene: TRBD1; j_gene: TRBJ2-1; v_gene: TRBV4-1; abundance: .; CDR3nt: TGCGCCAGCAGCCAAGATCAGACAGGGGTCAACAATGAGCAGTTCTTC; CDR3aa: CASSQDQTGVNNEQFF
d_gene: TRBD2; j_gene: TRBJ2-7; v_gene: TRBV27; abundance: .; CDR3nt: TGTGCCAGCAGTTCGGGGACTAGCGGGAGGAGCGAGCAGTACTTC; CDR3aa: CASSSGTSGRSEQYF
d_gene: .; j_gene: TRBJ2-7; v_gene: TRBV11-2; abundance: .; CDR3nt: TGTGCCAGCAGCCCGGCCCCAGGAAACGAGCAGTACTTC; CDR3aa: CASSPAPGNEQYF
d_gene: .; j_gene: TRBJ1-5; v_gene: TRBV28; abundance: .; CDR3nt: TGTGCCAGCAGTTCCACATTGGGCCGAGGGGGAAGCGATCAGCCCCAGCATTTT; CDR3aa: CASSSTLGRGGSDQPQHF
d_gene: TRBD2; j_gene: TRBJ2-1; v_gene: TRBV5-1; abundance: once; CDR3nt: TGCGCCAGCAGCGCCAACCCTAGCGGGAGCATCTACAATGAGCAGTTCTTC; CDR3aa: CASSANPSGSIYNEQFF
d_gene: TRBD1; j_gene: TRBJ2-2; v_gene: TRBV6-5; abundance: .; CDR3nt: TGTGCCAGCAGTCCCATACAGGGGCGCACCGGGGAGCTGTTTTTT; CDR3aa: CASSPIQGRTGELFF
d_gene: TRBD1; j_gene: TRBJ2-7; v_gene: TRBV2; abundance: .; CDR3nt: TGTGCCAGCAGTGGAGGGACAGGGTCGCACGAGCAGTACTTC; CDR3aa: CASSGGTGSHEQYF
d_gene: .; j_gene: TRBJ2-3; v_gene: TRBV6-5; abundance: .; CDR3nt: TGTGCCAGCTTGGGGCCAGATACGCAGTATTTT; CDR3aa: CASLGPDTQYF
d_gene: TRBD1; j_gene: TRBJ1-2; v_gene: TRBV7-2; abundance: .; CDR3nt: TGTGCCAGCAGCGACGGCATGACAGGGGTTACCTTC; CDR3aa: CASSDGMTGVTF
d_gene: TRBD1; j_gene: TRBJ1-1; v_gene: TRBV12-5; abundance: .; CDR3nt: TGTGCTAGTGCCATACAGGGGTACACTGAAGCTTTCTTT; CDR3aa: CASAIQGYTEAFF
d_gene: .; j_gene: TRBJ2-3; v_gene: TRBV7-6; abundance: .; CDR3nt: TGTGCCAGCAGCCCGGTGGCCCGGGCGGGCGTAGATACGCAGTATTTT; CDR3aa: CASSPVARAGVDTQYF
d_gene: .; j_gene: TRBJ1-2; v_gene: TRBV6-4; abundance: once; CDR3nt: TGTGCCAGCAGTAGCTACGCCCAAGCAGGGAATAATGGCTACACCTTC; CDR3aa: CASSSYAQAGNNGYTF
d_gene: TRBD1; j_gene: TRBJ1-3; v_gene: TRBV19; abundance: .; CDR3nt: TGTGCCAGTAGTATAGGACAGGGCTCTGGAAACACCATATATTTT; CDR3aa: CASSIGQGSGNTIYF
d_gene: TRBD2; j_gene: TRBJ2-1; v_gene: TRBV14; abundance: few; CDR3nt: TGTGCCAGCAGCCAAGGGACTAGCGGCTACAATGAGCAGTTCTTC; CDR3aa: CASSQGTSGYNEQFF
d_gene: .; j_gene: TRBJ2-6; v_gene: TRBV5-1; abundance: .; CDR3nt: TGCGCCAGCAGCTGGGGGGCTGGGGCCAACGTCCTGACTTTC; CDR3aa: CASSWGAGANVLTF
d_gene: TRBD2; j_gene: TRBJ2-7; v_gene: TRBV9; abundance: .; CDR3nt: TGTGCCAGCAGCGAAGGGACTAGCGGGAGGGCCTACGAGCAGTACTTC; CDR3aa: CASSEGTSGRAYEQYF